This T cell receptor beta chain derives from a study of vaccination and CD4 T cells after COVID-19 (dated by TCRdb to 2022 to 2024). Regarding the research as a whole: Six males and four females were included in the convalescent cohort, with two Hispanic individuals, seven Caucasians, two Asians and one multiracial person represented. In control cultures, a CEFX viral epitope pool was used as positive control, an HIV-1 Nef peptide pool was used as negative control, or no peptide was added. Overlapping spike peptide pools from SARS-CoV-2 and from the common cold coronaviruses HCoV-NL63, HCoV-OC43 and HCoV-229E were used as culture stimuli. Post-COVID blood samples from convalescent patients were collected a median of around 110 days after diagnosis, with a range of 35 to 161 days. Each participant got two doses of either the Pfizer-BioNTech BNT162b2 vaccine (n=8) or the Moderna mRNA-1273 vaccine (n=2). The spike-specific CD4+ TCR repertoire was compared before and after mRNA vaccination in approximately 9 COVID-19 convalescent patients and a few infection-naive healthy vaccine recipients. Post-vaccine blood samples were collected a median of about 66 days after the second vaccine dose, ranging from roughly 12 to 250 days.

For CDR1 and CDR2, the germline V gene lists SGHVS and FQNEAQ. Cut back by 1 base and 2 bases, the V and J ends lie 15 bases apart. The CDR3 goes from the cysteine to the phenylalanine over 17 residues. The kept DNA is CDR3 alone, 51 bases in frame from the first base. The research as a whole found: Of the vaccine-specific clones in convalescent patients, 304 of 307, or nearly all, reacted only to SARS-CoV-2 spike and did not cross-react with common cold coronaviruses. Relatively few convalescent patients were included in the study, and early timepoints after natural infection were not analyzed. Among the post-vaccine SARS-CoV-2-reactive clones in convalescent patients, a median about 86% showed up only after vaccination, which suggests vaccine-specific priming. Although the median number of SARS-CoV-2-reactive clonotypes went up from around 19 after infection to 38 after vaccination, the increase was not significant.

Remarks on this clonotype: Its antigen is unknown. Base qualities are missing; no much larger clone stands one base away.

In light of the paper, this sample's treatment or condition label describes: approximately 9-day PBMC culture with coronavirus spike peptide pools or control peptides (ViraFEST assay). The study used the ViraFEST assay, which expanded antigen-specific T cells with peptide pools and then identified expanded clonotypes by TCR sequencing. Healthy vaccine recipients had no prior SARS-CoV-2 infection, confirmed by negative nucleocapsid antibody tests before and after vaccination. Around 2 million PBMCs per well were cultured in IMDM with roughly 5% human AB serum and 7.5 to 10 IU/ml IL-2, plus 10 ug/ml peptide pools. On days 3 and 7, half of the culture medium was replaced with fresh IL-2-containing medium. After 10 days of culture, CD4+ T cells were isolated by negative selection using the EasySep CD4+ T cell isolation kit. Ficoll-Paque Plus gradient centrifugation was used to isolate PBMCs from whole blood, and the isolated PBMCs were then either used fresh or cryopreserved at -140C. Culture conditions were generally each tested in triplicate wells.

Libraries were made using PCR. At the Johns Hopkins FTIC core, DNA from the cultured CD4+ T cells underwent TCR sequencing with the Oncomine TCR Beta short-read assay. Genomic DNA was extracted from the cultured CD4+ T cells with the QIAamp micro DNA kit. Oncomine TCR Beta libraries from cultured CD4+ T cells were pooled with unique dual indexes and sequenced on an Illumina iSeq 100. The study's processing was this. Non-productive sequences were filtered out, and CDR3s that did not start with C, did not end with F or W, or were shorter than 7 amino acids were discarded. Antigen-specific clonotypes were identified with the MANAFEST web application by comparing peptide-stimulated wells with reference and other culture wells. Positive clones required FDR below 0.05, an odds ratio above 5, and productive frequency above 0.1% in at least two of three replicate wells. Clonotypes that were significantly expanded in both SARS-CoV-2 spike wells and at least one common cold coronavirus spike condition were defined as cross-reactive. Similarity between CDR3 sequences was evaluated in R version 3.6.1 using Levenshtein distances (stringdist) and unrooted phylogenetic trees (ape). TCRdb reworked the public reads: Q25 trimming with fastp, MiXCR clone assembly, productive beta chains retained. When rows share a CDR3 protein, they turn into one entry using the most common DNA and genes. TCRdb, not the authors, supplied the V and J calls. For this sample the table gives about 18,000 distinct CDR3 sequences, of which 45% were detected only once. The ten largest make up over 15% of the sample.

Recombination joined TRBV7-8 with TRBJ1-5; no D gene can be assigned with confidence. The sequence derives from a human donor who received a COVID-19 vaccine. Sequencing was performed on CD4+ T cells from blood, cultured in vitro, taken before SARS-CoV-2 vaccination. Here the CDR3 is given as CASSLGRVGRGNQPQHF. The base sequence is TGTGCCAGCAGCTTAGGGAGGGTCGGTCGGGGCAATCAGCCCCAGCATTTT.